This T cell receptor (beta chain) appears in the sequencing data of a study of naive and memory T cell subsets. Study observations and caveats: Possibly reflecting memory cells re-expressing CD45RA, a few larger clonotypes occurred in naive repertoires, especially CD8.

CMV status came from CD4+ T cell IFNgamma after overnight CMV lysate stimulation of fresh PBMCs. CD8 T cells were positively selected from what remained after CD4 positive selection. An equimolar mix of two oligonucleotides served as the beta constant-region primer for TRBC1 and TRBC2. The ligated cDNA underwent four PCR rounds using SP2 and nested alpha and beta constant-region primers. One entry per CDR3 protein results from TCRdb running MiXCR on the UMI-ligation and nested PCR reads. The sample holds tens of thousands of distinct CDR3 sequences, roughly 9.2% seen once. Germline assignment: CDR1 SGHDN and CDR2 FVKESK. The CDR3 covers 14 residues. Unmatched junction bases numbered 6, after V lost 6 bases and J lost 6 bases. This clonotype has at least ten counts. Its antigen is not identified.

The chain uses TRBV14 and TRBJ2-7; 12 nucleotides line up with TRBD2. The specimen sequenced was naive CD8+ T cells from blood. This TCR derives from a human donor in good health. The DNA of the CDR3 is TGTGCCAGCAGTCGACTAGCGGGAGTGCGCGAGCAGTACTTC. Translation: CASSRLAGVREQYF.